What follows are 21 T cell receptor beta chains derived from one specimen sequenced in a study of blood T cell repertoires in COVID-19. Profiling relied on immunoSEQ multiplex PCR, and the TCRdb table lists in-frame clones only, not all of them. The sample carries roughly 77,000 clones, 80% to 90% recorded once. Sequenced: peripheral blood. Source of these receptors: a man aged 45 to 65 with active COVID-19.

The genes are TRBV2 and TRBJ2-5; 7 bases are shared with TRBD1. The germline gives CDR1 SNHLY, CDR2 FYNNEI. The CDR3 runs to 15 residues. Losses at the gene ends were 5 bases for V and 0 bases for J; bases not matched to a gene: 6. The CDR3 DNA is TGTGCCAGCAGTCGGGACAGTGCTTACCAAGAGACCCAGTACTTC. It is translated as CASSRDSAYQETQYF.

The V and J genes are TRBV3-1 (or the pseudogene TRBV3-2) and TRBJ1-1; D may be TRBD1 (6 bases). This CDR3 has 12 residues. Trimming took off 8 bases at V and 6 bases at J, with 13 bases between the two ends. Looked up from germline, CDR1 is LGHDT and CDR2 is YNNKEL (reference sequence). This CDR3 is CASVRGAPEAFF. Here the CDR3 DNA reads TGTGCCAGCGTCCGGGGGGCACCTGAAGCTTTCTTT.

This clone was seen only once. This chain connects TRBV3-1 (or the pseudogene TRBV3-2) to TRBJ1-2, with 7 bases fitting TRBD1. The V gene's germline CDR1 is LGHDT and CDR2 YNNKEL (reference sequence). The CDR3 is 14 residues long. The junction had 4 bases not matched to a gene; V was cut back by 2 bases and J by 4 bases. This CDR3 is CASSQLGTAYGYTF. The CDR3 coding sequence is TGTGCCAGCAGCCAACTGGGGACAGCCTATGGCTACACCTTC.

CDR3 amino acids: CASSLEQGSELFF. The DNA of the CDR3 is TGCGCCAGCAGCTTAGAACAGGGATCGGAACTGTTTTTT. The chain employs TRBV5-1 and TRBJ1-4, with D maybe TRBD1 (6 bases). The V end lost 2 bases, the J end lost 12 bases, and 14 bases lay between the germline ends. CDR1 is SGHRS and CDR2 is YFSETQ in the germline V gene. The CDR3 sequence is 13 residues long.

The chain recombines TRBV2 with TRBJ1-2, with a tentative D call TRBD1 (6 bases). Germline loops: CDR1 SNHLY, CDR2 FYNNEI. This CDR3 is 17 amino acids long. V was cut by 8 bases and J by 0 bases, with 22 bases left in between. CDR3 coding DNA: TGTGCCAGCGACAGGACCCCAACCCCCAAAACTAACTATGGCTACACCTTC. It specifies CASDRTPTPKTNYGYTF.

V gene TRBV20-1 combines with J gene TRBJ1-1; no clear D. CDR1 and CDR2 from the germline V gene are DFQATT and SNEGSKA (reference sequence). Trimming cost V 6 bases and J 3 bases, with 8 bases left between them. The CDR3 is made up of 11 amino acids. The CDR3 sequence: CSAQKDTEAFF. The CDR3 bases are TGCAGTGCACAGAAAGACACTGAAGCTTTCTTT.

The chain combines TRBV5-4 with TRBJ2-2; 10 positions match TRBD2. V was pared by 1 base and J by 0 bases, with 3 bases of the junction left unmatched. There are 17 residues in the CDR3. Germline V gene sequence: CDR1 SGHNT, CDR2 YYREEE (reference sequence). The CDR3 loop reads CASSLLAGGPNTGELFF. The DNA of the CDR3 is TGTGCCAGCAGCTTGTTAGCGGGGGGACCGAACACCGGGGAGCTGTTTTTT.

The chain joins TRBV11-1 to TRBJ1-1; TRBD1 might be the D (6 bases). Between the trimmed V and J ends, which lost 5 bases and 7 bases, there was a span of 14 bases. The CDR3 totals 13 residues. Germline CDR1 and CDR2: SGHAT and FQDESV (reference sequence). The CDR3 sequence is CASSPDTGFEAFF. The DNA for the CDR3 is TGTGCCAGCAGCCCCGACACAGGGTTTGAAGCTTTCTTT.

This clone appeared a single time. Written as DNA, the CDR3 is TGCGCCAGCAGCTTGCGGGGGGCGAGGACAGATACGCAGTATTTT. Translated: CASSLRGARTDTQYF. The chain recombines TRBV5-1 with TRBJ2-3, with D possibly TRBD2 on 7 matching bases. Trimming took off 1 base at V and 3 bases at J, with 12 bases between the two ends. CDR1 SGHRS and CDR2 YFSETQ come from the germline V gene. This CDR3 contains 15 residues.

Written as DNA, the CDR3 is TGTGCCAGCTCACGGACTAGCGGGGGTTCGAACACCGGGGAGCTGTTTTTT. Amino acid sequence: CASSRTSGGSNTGELFF. This chain joins TRBV18 and TRBJ2-2; 13 bases are a match to TRBD2. V shed 4 bases, J shed 0 bases, and the junction held 2 bases outside the gene matches. In germline, CDR1 is KGHSH, CDR2 LQKENI. The CDR3 spans 17 residues.

V usage is TRBV12-3 or TRBV12-4 and J usage is TRBJ2-3; possibly TRBD1 for D (6 bases). The V and J ends lost 2 bases and 12 bases respectively, with 9 bases between them. This CDR3 contains 11 residues. The CDR3 reads CASSLRDNQYF. CDR3 coding DNA: TGTGCCAGCAGTTTAAGGGACAATCAGTATTTT.

This chain connects TRBV5-4 to TRBJ2-2; no firm D call. In germline, CDR1 is SGHNT, CDR2 YYREEE (reference sequence). V was shortened by 0 bases and J by 2 bases, with 11 bases between the two germline ends. CDR3 size: 16 residues. The CDR3 nucleotides read TGTGCCAGCAGCTTGGGAGCTGGGCAAAACACCGGGGAGCTGTTTTTT. It is translated as CASSLGAGQNTGELFF.

The CDR3 loop reads CASSKGSTNQNYGYTF. CDR3 DNA: TGTGCCAGTAGTAAGGGGTCCACGAACCAAAACTATGGCTACACCTTC. The chain links TRBV19 to TRBJ1-2; TRBD1 is a possible D gene (5 bases). The CDR3 has 16 amino acids. The germline CDR1 and CDR2 sequences are LNHDA and SQIVND (reference sequence). Trimming took off 4 bases at V and 2 bases at J, with 17 bases between the two ends. Full variable domain (rest looked up from reference TRBV19 and TRBJ1-2): DGGITQSPKYLFRKEGQNVTLSCEQNLNHDAMYWYRQDPGQGLRLIYYSQIVNDFQKGDIAEGYSVSREKKESFPLTVTSAQKNPTAFYLCASSKGSTNQNYGYTFGSGTRLTVV.

The J gene is TRBJ2-7, the V gene TRBV19; TRBD1 agrees at 7 bases. The ends lost 5 bases at V and 0 bases at J; junction bases unmatched: 7. Germline V gives CDR1 LNHDA, CDR2 SQIVND (reference sequence). The CDR3 extends over 15 amino acids. CDR3 region: CASSQGQLSSYEQYF. CDR3 bases: TGTGCCAGTAGTCAGGGACAGCTGAGCTCCTACGAGCAGTACTTC.

The CDR3 spells CASSLAGTSGTYEQYF. DNA for the CDR3: TGTGCCAGCAGCCTTGCAGGGACTAGCGGAACCTACGAGCAGTACTTC. This rearrangement joins TRBV5-4 to TRBJ2-7; 11 bases are shared with TRBD2. V was pared by 4 bases and J by 2 bases, with 8 bases of the junction left unmatched. CDR3 length equals 16 residues. Germline values: CDR1 SGHNT, CDR2 YYREEE (reference sequence).

J is TRBJ2-3 and V is TRBV2; TRBD2 agrees at 12 bases. CDR3 length: 15 residues. Germline CDR1 is SNHLY and CDR2 is FYNNEI. With 6 bases clipped from V and 4 bases from J, the junction kept 5 bases outside the gene matches. The CDR3 loop is CASRALAGGPDTQYF. CDR3 coding DNA: TGTGCCAGCAGGGCCCTAGCGGGGGGGCCAGATACGCAGTATTTT.

The chain employs TRBV12-5 and TRBJ1-5; D uncertain. CDR1 is LGHNT, CDR2 FRNRAP, per germline. V lost 0 bases and J 1 base, leaving 22 bases between the germline ends. There are 20 residues in the CDR3. Here the CDR3 DNA reads TGTGCTAGTGGTTTGGTACAGTCCGTGGAGGGAAAGTTGAGCAATCAGCCCCAGCATTTT. This encodes CASGLVQSVEGKLSNQPQHF.

The V gene is TRBV7-9, the J gene TRBJ2-7, with 10 bases aligning to TRBD2. This CDR3 spans 16 amino acids. CDR1 is SEHNR and CDR2 is FQNEAQ in the germline V gene (reference sequence). The trim removed 5 bases at V and 7 bases at J, leaving 14 bases unmatched. CDR3 coding DNA: TGTGCCAGCAGCGGATTAATTAGCGGGAGGCTTCAAGAGCAGTACTTC. Encoded protein: CASSGLISGRLQEQYF.

The genes are TRBV4-2 and TRBJ2-3; 11 bases are a match to TRBD2. After removal of 4 bases from V and 0 bases from J, the junction contained 9 bases not matched to a gene. Germline CDR1 reads LGHNA; CDR2 reads YNFKEQ. The CDR3 totals 18 residues. In nucleotides, the CDR3 is TGTGCCAGCAGCCCCCTTGGGGGGACTAGCGGTAGCACAGATACGCAGTATTTT. Protein product: CASSPLGGTSGSTDTQYF.

This chain connects TRBV9 to TRBJ2-3; 8 nucleotides line up with TRBD1. V was pared by 4 bases and J by 0 bases, with 1 base of the junction left unmatched. Per the germline V gene, CDR1 is SGDLS and CDR2 is YYNGEE. CDR3 length equals 14 residues. The DNA for the CDR3 is TGTGCCAGCAGCCGGGACAGGAGCACAGATACGCAGTATTTT. Its translation: CASSRDRSTDTQYF.

This clone was seen once. CDR3 amino acids: CAWVGAGQGRLQPQHF. The CDR3, as DNA: TGTGCCTGGGTCGGGGCGGGACAGGGAAGGCTGCAGCCCCAGCATTTT. The V gene is TRBV30, the J gene TRBJ1-5; 9 bases map to TRBD1. CDR3 length equals 16 residues. Per the germline V gene, CDR1 is GTSNPN and CDR2 is SVGIG (reference sequence). V dropped 5 bases and J dropped 7; count of bases not matched to a gene: 15.